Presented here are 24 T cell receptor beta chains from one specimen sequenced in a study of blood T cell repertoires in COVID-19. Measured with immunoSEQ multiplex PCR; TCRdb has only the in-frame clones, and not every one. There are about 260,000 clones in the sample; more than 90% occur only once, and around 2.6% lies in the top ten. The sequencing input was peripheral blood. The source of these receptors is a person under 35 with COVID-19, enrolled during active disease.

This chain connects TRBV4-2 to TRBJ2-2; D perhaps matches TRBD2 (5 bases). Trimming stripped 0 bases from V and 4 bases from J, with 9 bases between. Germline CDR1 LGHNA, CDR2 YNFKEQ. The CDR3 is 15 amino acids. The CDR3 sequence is CASSQELGGTGELFF. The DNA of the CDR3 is TGTGCCAGCAGCCAAGAACTAGGTGGCACCGGGGAGCTGTTTTTT.

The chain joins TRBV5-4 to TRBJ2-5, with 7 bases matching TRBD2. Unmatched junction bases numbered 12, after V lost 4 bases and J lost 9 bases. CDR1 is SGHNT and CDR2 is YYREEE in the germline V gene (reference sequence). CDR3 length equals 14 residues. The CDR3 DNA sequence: TGTGCCAGCAGCACGACTAGCCGAGTGGGTGCCCAGTACTTC. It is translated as CASSTTSRVGAQYF.

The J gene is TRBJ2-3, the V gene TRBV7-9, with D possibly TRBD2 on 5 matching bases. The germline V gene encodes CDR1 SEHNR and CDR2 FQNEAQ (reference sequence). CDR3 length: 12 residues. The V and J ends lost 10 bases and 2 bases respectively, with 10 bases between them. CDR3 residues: CAMVGNTDTQYF. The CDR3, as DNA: TGTGCCATGGTCGGGAACACAGATACGCAGTATTTT.

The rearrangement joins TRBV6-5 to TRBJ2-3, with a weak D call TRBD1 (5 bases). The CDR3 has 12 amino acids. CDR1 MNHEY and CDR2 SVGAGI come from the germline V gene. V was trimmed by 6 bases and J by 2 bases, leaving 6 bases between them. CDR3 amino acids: CASRTATDTQYF. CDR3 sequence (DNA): TGTGCCAGCAGGACAGCCACAGATACGCAGTATTTT.

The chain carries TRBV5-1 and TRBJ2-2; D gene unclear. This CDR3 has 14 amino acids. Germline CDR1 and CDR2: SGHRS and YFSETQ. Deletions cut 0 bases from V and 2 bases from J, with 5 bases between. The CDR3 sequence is CASSLVANTGELFF. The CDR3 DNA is TGCGCCAGCAGCTTGGTGGCAAACACCGGGGAGCTGTTTTTT.

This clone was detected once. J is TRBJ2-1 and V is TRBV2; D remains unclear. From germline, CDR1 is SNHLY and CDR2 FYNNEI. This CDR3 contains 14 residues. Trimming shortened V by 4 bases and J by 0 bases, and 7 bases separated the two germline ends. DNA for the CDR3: TGTGCCAGCAGTGGTAGTAGCTCCTACAATGAGCAGTTCTTC. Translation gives CASSGSSSYNEQFF.

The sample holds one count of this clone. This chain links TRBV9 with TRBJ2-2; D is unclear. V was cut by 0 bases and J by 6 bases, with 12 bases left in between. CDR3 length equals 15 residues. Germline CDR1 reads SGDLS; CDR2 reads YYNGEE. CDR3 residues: CASSVESPVAGELFF. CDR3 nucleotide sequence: TGTGCCAGCAGCGTAGAAAGTCCGGTCGCCGGGGAGCTGTTTTTT.

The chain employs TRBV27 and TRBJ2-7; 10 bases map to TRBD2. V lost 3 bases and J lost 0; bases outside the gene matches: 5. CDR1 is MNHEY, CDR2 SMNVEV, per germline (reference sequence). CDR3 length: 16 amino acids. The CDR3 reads CASSFSGLAVSYEQYF. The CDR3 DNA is TGTGCCAGCAGTTTTAGCGGACTAGCGGTCTCCTACGAGCAGTACTTC.

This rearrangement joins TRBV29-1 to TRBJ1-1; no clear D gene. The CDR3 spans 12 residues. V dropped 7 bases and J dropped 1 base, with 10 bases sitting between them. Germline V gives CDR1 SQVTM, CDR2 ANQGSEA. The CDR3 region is CSAEAANTEAFF. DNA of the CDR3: TGCAGCGCGGAGGCGGCGAACACTGAAGCTTTCTTT. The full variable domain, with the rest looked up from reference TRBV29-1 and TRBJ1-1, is SAVISQKPSRDICQRGTSLTIQCQVDSQVTMMFWYRQQPGQSLTLIATANQGSEATYESGFVIDKFPISRPNLTFSTLTVSNMSPEDSSIYLCSAEAANTEAFFGQGTRLTVV.

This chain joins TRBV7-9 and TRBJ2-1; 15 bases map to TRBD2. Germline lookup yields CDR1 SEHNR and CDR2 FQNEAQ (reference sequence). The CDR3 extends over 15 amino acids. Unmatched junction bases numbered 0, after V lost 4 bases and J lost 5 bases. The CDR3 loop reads CASSWTSGRDNEQFF. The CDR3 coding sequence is TGTGCCAGCAGCTGGACTAGCGGGAGGGACAATGAGCAGTTCTTC.

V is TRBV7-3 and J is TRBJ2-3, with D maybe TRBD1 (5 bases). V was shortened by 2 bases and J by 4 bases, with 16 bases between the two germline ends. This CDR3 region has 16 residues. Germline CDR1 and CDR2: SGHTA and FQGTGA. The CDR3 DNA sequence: TGTGCCAGCAGCTTACAGGGCATGATTCCGGCAGATACGCAGTATTTT. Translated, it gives CASSLQGMIPADTQYF.

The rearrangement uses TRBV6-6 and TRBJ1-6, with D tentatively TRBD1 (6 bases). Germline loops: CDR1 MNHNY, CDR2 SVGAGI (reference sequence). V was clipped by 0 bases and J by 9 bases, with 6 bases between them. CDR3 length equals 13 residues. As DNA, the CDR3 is TGTGCCAGCAGTTACTCCAGGGGTTCACCCCTCCACTTT. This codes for CASSYSRGSPLHF.

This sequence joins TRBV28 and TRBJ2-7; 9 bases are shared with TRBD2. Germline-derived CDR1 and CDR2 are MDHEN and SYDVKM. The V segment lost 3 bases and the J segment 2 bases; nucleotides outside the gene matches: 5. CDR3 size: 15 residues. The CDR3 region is CASSFRLADTYEQYF. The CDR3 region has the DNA TGTGCCAGCAGTTTTCGACTAGCGGATACCTACGAGCAGTACTTC.

CDR3 in amino acids: CASSVPGMRGETQYF. The CDR3 coding sequence is TGCGCCAGCAGCGTACCCGGGATGCGAGGAGAGACCCAGTACTTC. The chain joins TRBV5-1 to TRBJ2-5; maybe TRBD2 (5 bases). Per the germline V gene, CDR1 is SGHRS and CDR2 is YFSETQ. V was cut by 4 bases and J by 4 bases, with 17 bases left in between. The CDR3 consists of 15 residues.

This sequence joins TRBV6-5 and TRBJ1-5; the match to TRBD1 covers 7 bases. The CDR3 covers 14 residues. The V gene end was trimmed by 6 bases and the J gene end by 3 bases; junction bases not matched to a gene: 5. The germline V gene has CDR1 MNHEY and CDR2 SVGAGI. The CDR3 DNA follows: TGTGCCAGCAGCTTCGGACAGGTCAATCAGCCCCAGCATTTT. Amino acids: CASSFGQVNQPQHF.

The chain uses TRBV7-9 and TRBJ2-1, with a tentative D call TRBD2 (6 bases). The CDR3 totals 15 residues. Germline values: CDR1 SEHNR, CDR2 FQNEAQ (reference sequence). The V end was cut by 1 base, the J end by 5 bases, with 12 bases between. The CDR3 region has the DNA TGTGCCAGCAGCTTAGTAGGCGGAGGGAACAATGAGCAGTTCTTC. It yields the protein CASSLVGGGNNEQFF.

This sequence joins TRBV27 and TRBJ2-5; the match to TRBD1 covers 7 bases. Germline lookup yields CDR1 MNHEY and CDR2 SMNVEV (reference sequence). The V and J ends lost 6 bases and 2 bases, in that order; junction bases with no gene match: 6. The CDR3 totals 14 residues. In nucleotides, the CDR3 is TGTGCCAGCAGCCATGGGGACAGACAAGAGACCCAGTACTTC. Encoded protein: CASSHGDRQETQYF.

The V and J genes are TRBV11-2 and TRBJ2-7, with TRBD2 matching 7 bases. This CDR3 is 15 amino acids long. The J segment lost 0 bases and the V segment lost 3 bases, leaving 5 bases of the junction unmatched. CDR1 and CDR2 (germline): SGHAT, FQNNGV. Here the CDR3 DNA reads TGTGCCAGCAGCTTCGCTAGCGGACCCTCCTACGAGCAGTACTTC. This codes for CASSFASGPSYEQYF. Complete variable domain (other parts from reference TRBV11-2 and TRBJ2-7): EAGVAQSPRYKIIEKRQSVAFWCNPISGHATLYWYQQILGQGPKLLIQFQNNGVVDDSQLPKDRFSAERLKGVDSTLKIQPAKLEDSAVYLCASSFASGPSYEQYFGPGTRLTVT.

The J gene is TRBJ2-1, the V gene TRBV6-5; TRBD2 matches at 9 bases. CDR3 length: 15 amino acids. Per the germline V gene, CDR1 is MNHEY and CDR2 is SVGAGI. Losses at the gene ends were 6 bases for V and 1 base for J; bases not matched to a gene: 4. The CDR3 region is CASRGSGRSYNEQFF. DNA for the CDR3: TGTGCCAGCAGGGGGAGCGGGAGGTCCTACAATGAGCAGTTCTTC.

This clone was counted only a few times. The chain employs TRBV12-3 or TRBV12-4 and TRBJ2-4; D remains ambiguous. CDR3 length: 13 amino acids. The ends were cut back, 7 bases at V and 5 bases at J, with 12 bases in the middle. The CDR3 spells CASTPPSENIQYF. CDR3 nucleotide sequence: TGTGCCAGCACACCCCCCAGCGAAAACATTCAGTACTTC.

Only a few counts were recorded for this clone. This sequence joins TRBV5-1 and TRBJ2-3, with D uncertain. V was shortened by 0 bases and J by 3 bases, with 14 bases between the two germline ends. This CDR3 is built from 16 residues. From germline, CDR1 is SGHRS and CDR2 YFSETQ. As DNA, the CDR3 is TGCGCCAGCAGCTTGGGCGACACTCGACCGACAGATACGCAGTATTTT. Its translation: CASSLGDTRPTDTQYF.

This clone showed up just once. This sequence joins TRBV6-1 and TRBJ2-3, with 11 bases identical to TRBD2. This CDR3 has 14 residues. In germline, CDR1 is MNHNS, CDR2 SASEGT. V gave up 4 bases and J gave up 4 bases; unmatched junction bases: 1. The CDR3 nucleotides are TGTGCCAGCAGTGTAGCGGGAGGGGCAGATACGCAGTATTTT. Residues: CASSVAGGADTQYF.

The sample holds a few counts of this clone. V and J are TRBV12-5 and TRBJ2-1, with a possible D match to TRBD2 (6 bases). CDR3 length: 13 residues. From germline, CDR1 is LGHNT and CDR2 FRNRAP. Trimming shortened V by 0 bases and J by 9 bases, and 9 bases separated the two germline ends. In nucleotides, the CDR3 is TGTGCTAGTGGTTTGGTACCCGGGAGTGAGCAGTTCTTC. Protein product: CASGLVPGSEQFF. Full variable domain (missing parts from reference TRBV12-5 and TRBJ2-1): DARVTQTPRHKVTEMGQEVTMRCQPILGHNTVFWYRQTMMQGLELLAYFRNRAPLDDSGMPKDRFSAEMPDATLATLKIQPSEPRDSAVYFCASGLVPGSEQFFGPGTRLTVL.

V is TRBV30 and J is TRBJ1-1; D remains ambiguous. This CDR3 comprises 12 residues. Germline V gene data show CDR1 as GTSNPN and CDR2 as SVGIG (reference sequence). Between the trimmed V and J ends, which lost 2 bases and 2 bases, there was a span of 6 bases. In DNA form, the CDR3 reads TGTGCCTGGAGTCCCCTAAACACTGAAGCTTTCTTT. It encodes CAWSPLNTEAFF.